The subject of this entry is one T cell receptor delta chain. TCRdb shows a much larger clone's protein in place of this DNA's translation, and the two differ at residue 4, likely through a read error; the protein shown is translated from the DNA. This specimen belongs to a study of gamma-delta T cells after stem cell transplantation. TCRdb re-processed the RT-PCR reads using CATT. The sample comprises about 2,600 delta-chain clones, 3.1% of which are singletons, and about two fifths rests with the top ten. This CDR3 comprises 18 residues. Per the germline V gene, CDR1 is GEAIGNYY and CDR2 is EKD. The specimen sequenced was gamma-delta T cells. The chain links TRDV2 to TRDJ1; 8 bases align to TRDD3. This sequence was found in a human donor. It is not recorded whose cells these are; they may come from a transplant donor. CDR3: CACGTVRGLGIHGDKLIF. DNA of the CDR3: TGTGCCTGTGGCACCGTACGGGGACTGGGGATACATGGCGATAAACTCATCTTT.